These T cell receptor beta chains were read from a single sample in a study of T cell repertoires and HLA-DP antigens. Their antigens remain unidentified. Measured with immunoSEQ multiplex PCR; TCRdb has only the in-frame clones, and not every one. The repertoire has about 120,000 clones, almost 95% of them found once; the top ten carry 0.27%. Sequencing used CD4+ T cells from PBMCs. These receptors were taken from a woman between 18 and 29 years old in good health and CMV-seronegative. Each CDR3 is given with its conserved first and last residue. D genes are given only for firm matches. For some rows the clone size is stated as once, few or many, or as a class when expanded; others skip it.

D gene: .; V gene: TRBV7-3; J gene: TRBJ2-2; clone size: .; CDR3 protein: CASSLSRGTGELFF; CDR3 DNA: TGTGCCAGCAGCTTAAGTAGGGGAACCGGGGAGCTGTTTTTT
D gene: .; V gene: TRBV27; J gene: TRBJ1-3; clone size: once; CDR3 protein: CASSLYPSSTIYF; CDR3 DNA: TGTGCCAGCAGTTTATACCCGTCGAGCACCATATATTTT
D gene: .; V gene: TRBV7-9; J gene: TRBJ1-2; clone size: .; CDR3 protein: CASSPLTVQGYGYTF; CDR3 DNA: TGTGCCAGCAGCCCCCTGACAGTCCAGGGCTATGGCTACACCTTC
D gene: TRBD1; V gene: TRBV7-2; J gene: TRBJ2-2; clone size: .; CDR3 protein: CASSLKQGLSGELFF; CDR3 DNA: TGTGCCAGCAGCTTAAAACAGGGGTTAAGCGGGGAGCTGTTTTTT
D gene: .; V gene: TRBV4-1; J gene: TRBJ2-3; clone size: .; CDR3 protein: CASSLRGRLLSTDTQYF; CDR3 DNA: TGCGCCAGCAGCTTACGGGGTAGGCTTCTGAGCACAGATACGCAGTATTTT
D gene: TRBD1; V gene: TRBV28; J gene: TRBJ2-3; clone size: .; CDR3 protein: CATNPFRGRSTDTQYF; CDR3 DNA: TGTGCCACCAATCCTTTCAGGGGGCGTAGCACAGATACGCAGTATTTT
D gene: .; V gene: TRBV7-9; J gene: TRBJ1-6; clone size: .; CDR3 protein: CASSPDLLNSPLHF; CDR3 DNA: TGTGCCAGCAGCCCGGACCTTCTTAATTCACCCCTCCACTTT
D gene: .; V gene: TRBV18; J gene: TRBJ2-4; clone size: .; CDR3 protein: CASSPLEGGIQYF; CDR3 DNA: TGTGCCAGCTCACCACTAGAAGGAGGCATTCAGTACTTC
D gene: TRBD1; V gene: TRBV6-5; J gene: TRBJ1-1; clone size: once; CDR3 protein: CASSRGDSTEAFF; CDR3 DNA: TGTGCCAGCAGCCGAGGGGACAGCACTGAAGCTTTCTTT
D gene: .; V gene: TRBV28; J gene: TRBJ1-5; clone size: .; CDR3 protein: CASRGDPDQPQHF; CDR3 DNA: TGTGCCAGCAGGGGGGACCCCGATCAGCCCCAGCATTTT
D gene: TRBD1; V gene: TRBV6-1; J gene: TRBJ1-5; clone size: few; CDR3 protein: CASSKGGTGDSNQPQHF; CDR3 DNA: TGTGCCAGCAGTAAAGGGGGGACAGGAGATAGCAATCAGCCCCAGCATTTT
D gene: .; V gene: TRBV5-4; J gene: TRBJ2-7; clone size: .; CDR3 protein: CASSPTGTSYEQYF; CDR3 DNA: TGTGCCAGCAGCCCAACAGGGACCTCCTACGAGCAGTACTTC
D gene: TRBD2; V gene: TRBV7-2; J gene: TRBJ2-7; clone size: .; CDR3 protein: CASSRTGTSRYEQYF; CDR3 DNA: TGTGCCAGCAGCAGAACCGGGACTAGTAGGTACGAGCAGTACTTC
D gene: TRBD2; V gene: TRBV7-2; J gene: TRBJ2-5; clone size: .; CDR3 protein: CASSLGASGGWETQYF; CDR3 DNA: TGTGCCAGCAGCTTAGGGGCTAGCGGGGGTTGGGAGACCCAGTACTTC
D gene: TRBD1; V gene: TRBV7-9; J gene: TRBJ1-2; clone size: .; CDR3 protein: CASSLPDKTGRRGYTF; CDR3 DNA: TGTGCCAGCAGCTTACCAGACAAGACAGGGCGCAGGGGCTACACCTTC
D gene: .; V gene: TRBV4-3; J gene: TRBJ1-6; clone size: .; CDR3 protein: CASSQSGGGAYNSPLHF; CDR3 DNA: TGCGCCAGCAGCCAATCCGGAGGGGGGGCATATAATTCACCCCTCCACTTT
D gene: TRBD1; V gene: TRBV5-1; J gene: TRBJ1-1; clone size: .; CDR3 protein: CASSSKTGETTEAFF; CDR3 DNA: TGCGCCAGCAGCTCGAAGACAGGGGAGACTACTGAAGCTTTCTTT
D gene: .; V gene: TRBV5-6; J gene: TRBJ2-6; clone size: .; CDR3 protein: CASSFLAASGANVLTF; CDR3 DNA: TGTGCCAGCAGCTTTCTTGCGGCCTCTGGGGCCAACGTCCTGACTTTC
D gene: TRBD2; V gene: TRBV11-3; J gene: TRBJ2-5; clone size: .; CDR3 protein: CARGLAREPSQETQYF; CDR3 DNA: TGTGCCAGGGGACTAGCGAGGGAACCCTCCCAAGAGACCCAGTACTTC
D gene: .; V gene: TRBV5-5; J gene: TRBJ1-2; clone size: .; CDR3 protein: CASIDPGPKHGYTF; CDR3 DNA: TGTGCCAGCATCGATCCGGGACCCAAACATGGCTACACCTTC
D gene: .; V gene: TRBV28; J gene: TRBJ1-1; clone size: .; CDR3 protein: CASSERHLGDTEAFF; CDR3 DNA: TGTGCCAGCAGCGAAAGACATCTGGGAGACACTGAAGCTTTCTTT
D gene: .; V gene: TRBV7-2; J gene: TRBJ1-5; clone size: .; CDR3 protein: CASSSWGQPQHF; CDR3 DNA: TGTGCCAGCAGCTCGTGGGGGCAGCCCCAGCATTTT
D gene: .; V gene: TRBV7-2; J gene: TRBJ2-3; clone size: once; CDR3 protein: CASSPTTDTQYF; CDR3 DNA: TGTGCCAGCAGCCCCACGACAGATACGCAGTATTTT
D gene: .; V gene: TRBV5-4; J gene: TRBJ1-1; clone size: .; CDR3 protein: CASSLSLGRGTEAFF; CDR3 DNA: TGTGCCAGCAGCTTGTCCCTTGGACGGGGGACTGAAGCTTTCTTT
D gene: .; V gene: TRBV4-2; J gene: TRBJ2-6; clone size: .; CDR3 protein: CASSQTQINVLTF; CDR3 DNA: TGTGCCAGCAGCCAGACACAGATCAACGTCCTGACTTTC
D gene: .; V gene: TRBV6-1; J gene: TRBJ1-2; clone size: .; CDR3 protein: CASSETWAGYGYTF; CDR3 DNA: TGTGCCAGCAGTGAAACTTGGGCAGGGTATGGCTACACCTTC
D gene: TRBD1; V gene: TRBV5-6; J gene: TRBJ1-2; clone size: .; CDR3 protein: CASTLGAGGVYGYTF; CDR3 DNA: TGTGCCAGCACCCTCGGGGCAGGGGGAGTCTATGGCTACACCTTC
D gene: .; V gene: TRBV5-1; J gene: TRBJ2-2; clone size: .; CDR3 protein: CASRGPANTGELFF; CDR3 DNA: TGCGCCAGCAGGGGGCCGGCGAACACCGGGGAGCTGTTTTTT
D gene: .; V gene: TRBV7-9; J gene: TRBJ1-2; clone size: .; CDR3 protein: CASSLTREERHGYTF; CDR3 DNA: TGTGCCAGCAGCTTAACGCGAGAAGAGCGCCATGGCTACACCTTC
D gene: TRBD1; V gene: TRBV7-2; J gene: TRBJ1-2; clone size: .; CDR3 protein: CASSVRTGVDYGYTF; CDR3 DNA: TGTGCCAGCAGCGTCAGGACAGGGGTGGATTATGGCTACACCTTC
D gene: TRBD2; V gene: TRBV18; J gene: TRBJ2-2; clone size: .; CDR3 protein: CASSPPGLAGAATGELFF; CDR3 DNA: TGTGCCAGCTCACCACCGGGACTAGCGGGAGCGGCCACCGGGGAGCTGTTTTTT
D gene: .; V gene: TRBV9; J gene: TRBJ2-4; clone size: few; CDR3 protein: CASSALVGGKNIQYF; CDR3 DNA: TGTGCCAGCAGCGCCTTGGTAGGGGGCAAAAACATTCAGTACTTC
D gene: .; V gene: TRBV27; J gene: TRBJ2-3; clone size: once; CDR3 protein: CASSLEGYTDTQYF; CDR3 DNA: TGTGCCAGCAGTTTAGAGGGTTACACAGATACGCAGTATTTT
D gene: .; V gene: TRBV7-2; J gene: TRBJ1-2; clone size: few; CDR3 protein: CASSGGDYGYTF; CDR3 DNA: TGTGCCAGCAGCGGGGGAGACTATGGCTACACCTTC
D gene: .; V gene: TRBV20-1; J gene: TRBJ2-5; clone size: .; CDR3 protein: CSAHAGETQYF; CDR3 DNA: TGCAGTGCCCACGCAGGGGAGACCCAGTACTTC
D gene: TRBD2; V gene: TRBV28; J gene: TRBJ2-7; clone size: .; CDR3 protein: CASGLAGPYEQYF; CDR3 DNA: TGTGCCAGCGGGTTAGCGGGACCCTACGAGCAGTACTTC
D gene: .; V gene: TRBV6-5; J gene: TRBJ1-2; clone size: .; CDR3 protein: CASSYSQDSFYGYTF; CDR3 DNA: TGTGCCAGCAGTTACTCTCAAGACAGCTTCTATGGCTACACCTTC
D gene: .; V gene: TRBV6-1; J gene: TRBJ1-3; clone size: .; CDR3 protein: CASSARHHAGNTIYF; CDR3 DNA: TGTGCCAGCAGTGCGAGACACCACGCTGGAAACACCATATATTTT
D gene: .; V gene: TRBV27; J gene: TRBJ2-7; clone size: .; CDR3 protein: CASSPNVPWGEQYF; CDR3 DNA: TGTGCCAGCAGCCCCAATGTTCCTTGGGGCGAGCAGTACTTC
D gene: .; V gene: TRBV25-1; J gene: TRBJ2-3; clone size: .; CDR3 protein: CASSEKRGTDTQYF; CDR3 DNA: TGTGCCAGCAGTGAAAAAAGGGGCACAGATACGCAGTATTTT
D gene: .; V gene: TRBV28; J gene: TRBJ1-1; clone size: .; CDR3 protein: CASSPARRGTEAFF; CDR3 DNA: TGTGCCAGCAGCCCGGCACGGAGGGGCACTGAAGCTTTCTTT
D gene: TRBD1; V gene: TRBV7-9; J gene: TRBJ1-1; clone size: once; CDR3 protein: CASSLLQGSTEAFF; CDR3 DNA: TGTGCCAGCAGCTTACTACAGGGGAGCACTGAAGCTTTCTTT